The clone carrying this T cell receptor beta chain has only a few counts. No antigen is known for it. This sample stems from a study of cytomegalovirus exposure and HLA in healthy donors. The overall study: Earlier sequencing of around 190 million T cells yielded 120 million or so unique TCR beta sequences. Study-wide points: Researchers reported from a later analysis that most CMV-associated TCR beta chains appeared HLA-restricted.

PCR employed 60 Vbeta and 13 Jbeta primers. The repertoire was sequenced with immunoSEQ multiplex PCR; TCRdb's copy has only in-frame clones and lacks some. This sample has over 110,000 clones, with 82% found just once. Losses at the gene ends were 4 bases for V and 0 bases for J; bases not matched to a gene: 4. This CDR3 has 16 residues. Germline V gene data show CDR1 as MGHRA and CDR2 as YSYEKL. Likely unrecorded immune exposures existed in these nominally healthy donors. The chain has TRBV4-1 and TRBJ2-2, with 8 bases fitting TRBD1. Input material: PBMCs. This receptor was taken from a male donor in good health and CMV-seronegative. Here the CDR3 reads CASSPQGAPNTGELFF. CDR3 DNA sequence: TGCGCCAGCAGCCCCCAGGGGGCACCGAACACCGGGGAGCTGTTTTTT.